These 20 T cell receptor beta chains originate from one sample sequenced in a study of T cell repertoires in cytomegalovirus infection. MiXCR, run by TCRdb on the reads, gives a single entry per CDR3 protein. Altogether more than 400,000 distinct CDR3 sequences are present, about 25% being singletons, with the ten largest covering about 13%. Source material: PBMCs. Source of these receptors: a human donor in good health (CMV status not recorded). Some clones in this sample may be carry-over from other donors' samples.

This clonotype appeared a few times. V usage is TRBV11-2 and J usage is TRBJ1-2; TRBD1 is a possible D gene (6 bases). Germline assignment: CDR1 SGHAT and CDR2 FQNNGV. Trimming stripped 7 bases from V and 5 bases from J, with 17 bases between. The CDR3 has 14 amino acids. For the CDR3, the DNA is TGTGCCAGCAAATTGTTACCGGGGGCGTATGGCTACACCTTC. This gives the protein CASKLLPGAYGYTF. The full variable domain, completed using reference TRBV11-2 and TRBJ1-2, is EAGVAQSPRYKIIEKRQSVAFWCNPISGHATLYWYQQILGQGPKLLIQFQNNGVVDDSQLPKDRFSAERLKGVDSTLKIQPAKLEDSAVYLCASKLLPGAYGYTFGSGTRLTVV.

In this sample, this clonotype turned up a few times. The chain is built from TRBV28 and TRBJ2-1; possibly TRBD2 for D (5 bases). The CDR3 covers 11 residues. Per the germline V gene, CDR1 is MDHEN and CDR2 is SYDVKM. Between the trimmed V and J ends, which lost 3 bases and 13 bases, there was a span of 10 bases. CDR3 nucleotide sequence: TGTGCCAGCAGTTTGACGGGAACCCAGTTCTTC. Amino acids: CASSLTGTQFF.

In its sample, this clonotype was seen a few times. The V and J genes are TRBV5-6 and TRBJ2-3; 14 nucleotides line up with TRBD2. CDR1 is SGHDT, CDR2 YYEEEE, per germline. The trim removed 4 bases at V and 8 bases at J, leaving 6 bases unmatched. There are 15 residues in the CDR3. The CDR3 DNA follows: TGTGCCAGCAGCCAAGGACTAGCGGGAGGAGGTACGCAGTATTTT. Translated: CASSQGLAGGGTQYF.

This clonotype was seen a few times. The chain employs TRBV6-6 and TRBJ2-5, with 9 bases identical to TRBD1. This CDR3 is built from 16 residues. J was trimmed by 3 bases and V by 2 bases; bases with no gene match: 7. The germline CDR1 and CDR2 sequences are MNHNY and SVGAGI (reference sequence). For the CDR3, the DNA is TGTGCCAGCAGTTACGTGACAGGGGGATATGAAGAGACCCAGTACTTC. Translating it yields CASSYVTGGYEETQYF.

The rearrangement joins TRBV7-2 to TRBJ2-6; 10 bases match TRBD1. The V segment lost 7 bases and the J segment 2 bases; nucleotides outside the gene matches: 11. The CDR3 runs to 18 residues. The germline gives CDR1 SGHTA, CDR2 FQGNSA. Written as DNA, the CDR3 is TGTGCCAGCAACACTGGACAGGGGGAGGGGGCTGGGGCCAACGTCCTGACTTTC. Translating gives CASNTGQGEGAGANVLTF.

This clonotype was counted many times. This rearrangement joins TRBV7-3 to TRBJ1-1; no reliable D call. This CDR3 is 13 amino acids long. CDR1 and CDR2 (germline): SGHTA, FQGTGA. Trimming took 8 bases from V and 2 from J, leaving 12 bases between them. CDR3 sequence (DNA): TGTGCCAGCTCGGAGCGGGGAAACACTGAAGCTTTCTTT. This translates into CASSERGNTEAFF.

The DNA for the CDR3 is TGTGCCTGGAGTCGGGAGGGCGTAAATGAGCAGTTCTTC. Translating it yields CAWSREGVNEQFF. V and J are TRBV30 and TRBJ2-1; 8 bases fit TRBD2. After removal of 2 bases from V and 7 bases from J, the junction contained 4 bases not matched to a gene. Germline V gene lookup returns CDR1 GTSNPN and CDR2 SVGIG (reference sequence). The CDR3 is 13 amino acids.

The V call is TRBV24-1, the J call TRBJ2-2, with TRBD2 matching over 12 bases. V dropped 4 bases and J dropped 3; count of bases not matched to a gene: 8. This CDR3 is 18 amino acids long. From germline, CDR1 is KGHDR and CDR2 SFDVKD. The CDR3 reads CATSDPLAGGLDTGELFF. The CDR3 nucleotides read TGTGCCACCAGTGACCCACTAGCGGGAGGACTGGACACCGGGGAGCTGTTTTTT.

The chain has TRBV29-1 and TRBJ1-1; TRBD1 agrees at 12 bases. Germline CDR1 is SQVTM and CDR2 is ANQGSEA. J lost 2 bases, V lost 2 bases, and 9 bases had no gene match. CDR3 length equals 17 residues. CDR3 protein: CSVEQPGQGARNTEAFF. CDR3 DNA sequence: TGCAGCGTTGAACAACCGGGACAGGGGGCGAGAAACACTGAAGCTTTCTTT. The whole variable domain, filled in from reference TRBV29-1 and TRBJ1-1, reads SAVISQKPSRDICQRGTSLTIQCQVDSQVTMMFWYRQQPGQSLTLIATANQGSEATYESGFVIDKFPISRPNLTFSTLTVSNMSPEDSSIYLCSVEQPGQGARNTEAFFGQGTRLTVV.

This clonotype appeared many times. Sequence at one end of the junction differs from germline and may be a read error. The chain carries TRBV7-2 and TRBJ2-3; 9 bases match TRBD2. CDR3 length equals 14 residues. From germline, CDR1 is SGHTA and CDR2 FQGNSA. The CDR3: CASSLAGQSDTQYF. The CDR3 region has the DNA TGTGCCAGCAGCCTAGCGGGACAATCAGATACGCAGTATTTT.

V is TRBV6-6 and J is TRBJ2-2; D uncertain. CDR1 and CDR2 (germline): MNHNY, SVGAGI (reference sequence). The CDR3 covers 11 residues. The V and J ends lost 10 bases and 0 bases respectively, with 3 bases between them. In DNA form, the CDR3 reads TGTGCCATAGCGAACACCGGGGAGCTGTTTTTT. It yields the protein CAIANTGELFF.

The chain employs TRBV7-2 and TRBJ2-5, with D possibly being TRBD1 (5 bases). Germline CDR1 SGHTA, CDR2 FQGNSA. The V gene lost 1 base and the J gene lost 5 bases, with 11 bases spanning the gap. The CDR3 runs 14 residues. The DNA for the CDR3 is TGTGCCAGCAGCTTAGATCCAGGGTTGGAGACCCAGTACTTC. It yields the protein CASSLDPGLETQYF. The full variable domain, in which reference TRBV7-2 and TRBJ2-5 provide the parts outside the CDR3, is GAGVSQSPSNKVTEKGKDVELRCDPISGHTALYWYRQSLGQGLEFLIYFQGNSAPDKSGLPSDRFSAERTGGSVSTLTIQRTQQEDSAVYLCASSLDPGLETQYFGPGTRLLVL.

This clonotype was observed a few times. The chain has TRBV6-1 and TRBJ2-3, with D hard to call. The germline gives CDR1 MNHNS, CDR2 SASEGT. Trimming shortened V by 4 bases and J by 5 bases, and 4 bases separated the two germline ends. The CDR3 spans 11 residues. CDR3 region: CASSAEDTQYF. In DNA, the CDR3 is TGTGCCAGCAGTGCTGAAGATACGCAGTATTTT.

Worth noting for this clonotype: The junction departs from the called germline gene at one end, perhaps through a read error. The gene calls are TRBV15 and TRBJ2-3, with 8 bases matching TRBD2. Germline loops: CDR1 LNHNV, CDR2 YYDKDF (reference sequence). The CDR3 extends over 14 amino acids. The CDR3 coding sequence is TGTGCCATCAGCAGTACCGGGACTAGAGATACGCAGTATTTT. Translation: CAISSTGTRDTQYF.

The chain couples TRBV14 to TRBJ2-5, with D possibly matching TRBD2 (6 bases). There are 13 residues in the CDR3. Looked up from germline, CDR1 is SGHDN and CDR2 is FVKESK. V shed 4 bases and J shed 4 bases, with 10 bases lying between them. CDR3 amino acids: CASSPLGGETQYF. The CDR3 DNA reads TGTGCCAGCAGCCCCCTCGGGGGAGAGACCCAGTACTTC.

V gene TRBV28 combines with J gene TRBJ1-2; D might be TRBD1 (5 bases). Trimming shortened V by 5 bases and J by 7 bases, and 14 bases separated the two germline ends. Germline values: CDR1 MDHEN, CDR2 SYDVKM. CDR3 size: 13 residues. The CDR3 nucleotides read TGTGCCAGCAGTCCCGCGGCGGGGCCTGGCTACACCTTC. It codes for CASSPAAGPGYTF.

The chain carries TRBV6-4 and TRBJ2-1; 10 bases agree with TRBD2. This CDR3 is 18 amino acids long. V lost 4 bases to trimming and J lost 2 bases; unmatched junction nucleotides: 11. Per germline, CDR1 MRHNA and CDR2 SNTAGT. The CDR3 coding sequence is TGTGCCAGCAGTGTGGTCCTCCAGCGGGAGGGCGCCTACAATGAGCAGTTCTTC. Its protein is CASSVVLQREGAYNEQFF.

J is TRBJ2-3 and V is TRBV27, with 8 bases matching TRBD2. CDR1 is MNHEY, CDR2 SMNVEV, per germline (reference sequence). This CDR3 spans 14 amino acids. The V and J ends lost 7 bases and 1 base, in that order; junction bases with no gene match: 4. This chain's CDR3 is CASTAGVGTDTQYF. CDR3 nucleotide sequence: TGTGCCAGCACAGCGGGAGTTGGCACAGATACGCAGTATTTT.

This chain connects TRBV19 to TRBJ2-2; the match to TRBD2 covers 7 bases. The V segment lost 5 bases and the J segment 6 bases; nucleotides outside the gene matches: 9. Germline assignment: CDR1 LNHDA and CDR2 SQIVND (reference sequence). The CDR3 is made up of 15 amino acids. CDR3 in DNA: TGTGCCAGTAGTCAACAAGCGGGACTACCCGGGGAGCTGTTTTTT. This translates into CASSQQAGLPGELFF.

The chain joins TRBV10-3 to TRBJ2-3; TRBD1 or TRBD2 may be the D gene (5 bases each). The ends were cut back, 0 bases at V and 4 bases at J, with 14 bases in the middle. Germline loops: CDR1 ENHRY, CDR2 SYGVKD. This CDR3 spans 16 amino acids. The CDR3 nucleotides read TGTGCCATCAGTGAGTCTTTGGGGGATCGGTCAGATACGCAGTATTTT. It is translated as CAISESLGDRSDTQYF.